The present entry profiles one T cell receptor (beta chain) with its context. Its target antigen remains unknown. The sample holds no much larger clone one base away, and base qualities are not on file. The junction carries 23 bases between V and J, which are trimmed by 5 bases and 1 base respectively. The germline V gene (reference sequence) sets CDR1 to SEHNR and CDR2 to FQNEAQ. The CDR3 runs 19 residues from the cysteine to the phenylalanine. CDR3 DNA is the only sequence kept; it has 57 bases, read in frame from the first base. Genomic DNA was extracted from sorted cells for sequencing of the TCRbeta CDR3 region. The immunoSEQ Assay was used to sequence the TCRbeta CDR3 regions. Sourced from immuneACCESS, this table was stored by TCRdb with only in-frame sequences that have V and J called. A share of the clones is absent; for the studies checked, an unresolved V gene accounts for under half, and the remainder has no known explanation. The sample table contains about 40,000 clones; only one count was recorded for 82% of them. The top ten clones comprise less than 30% of the sample.

The data were taken from a study of OX40 agonist ivuxolimab in advanced cancers. Regarding the complete study: Ivuxolimab, which targeted the costimulatory receptor OX40 (CD134), was an agonistic, fully human IgG2 monoclonal antibody. Intravenous ivuxolimab was administered to patients every 2 weeks at six dose levels: 0.01, 0.1, 0.3, 1.5, 3 and 10 mg/kg. Of the roughly 53 patients in dose escalation, about 20 had hepatocellular carcinoma, about 15 had melanoma, 9 had renal cell carcinoma and 9 had head and neck cancer. In the dose-escalation cohort, 65% to 90% of patients were male, and the mean age was roughly 60 years, with a range of 23 to 79. Prior anti-PD-1, anti-PD-L1 or anti-CTLA-4 therapy was permitted, and roughly two fifths of dose-escalation patients had received checkpoint inhibitors. Three dose-escalation patients achieved partial responses, one with hepatocellular carcinoma and two with cutaneous melanoma. The purpose of peripheral TCRbeta sequencing was to test whether ivuxolimab changed TCR sequence diversity and led to clonal T-cell expansion. The monotherapy dose-escalation portion (N ≈ 52 patients) of the phase I ivuxolimab trial is reported in the paper.

The trial excluded patients who had a history of autoimmune disease or were on systemic immunosuppression. Peripheral blood for TCR sequencing was drawn from every dose cohort at baseline, at cycle 4 day 1 and at cycle 7 day 1. The samples were drawn from a first-in-human, open-label, multicenter phase I dose-escalation trial of ivuxolimab. Adults with locally advanced or metastatic head and neck squamous cell, hepatocellular, melanoma or renal cell carcinoma were enrolled in the trial. CD4+ and CD8+ T cells were sorted separately from peripheral blood before TCR sequencing. Overall study results and their limits: Low levels of normalized T-cell clonal expansion were also shown by some nonresponding patients. After ivuxolimab, more expanded clones were found on average in CD8+ T cells than in CD4+ T cells. At doses of 0.1 to 3.0 mg/kg, clonal expansion of both CD4+ and CD8+ blood T cells was observed from baseline to week 6. Which antigens the clonally expanded peripheral T cells were specific for was not determined. In the 0.1-3.0 mg/kg groups, partial responders were among the patients with the lowest normalized peripheral clonal expansion, particularly in CD8+ T cells.

This TCR came from an adult with an advanced solid tumor such as melanoma, head and neck, liver or kidney cancer. The specimen was CD4+ or CD8+ T cells sorted from blood, collected in a trial of the OX40 agonist ivuxolimab. The V and J genes are TRBV7-9 and TRBJ2-2; the D gene may be TRBD1 or TRBD2, since each aligns over 5 bases. The DNA is as follows: TGTGCCAGCAGCCTCGGCAGATTACGGGGACCCAAGAACACCGGGGAGCTGTTTTTT. This translates into CASSLGRLRGPKNTGELFF.